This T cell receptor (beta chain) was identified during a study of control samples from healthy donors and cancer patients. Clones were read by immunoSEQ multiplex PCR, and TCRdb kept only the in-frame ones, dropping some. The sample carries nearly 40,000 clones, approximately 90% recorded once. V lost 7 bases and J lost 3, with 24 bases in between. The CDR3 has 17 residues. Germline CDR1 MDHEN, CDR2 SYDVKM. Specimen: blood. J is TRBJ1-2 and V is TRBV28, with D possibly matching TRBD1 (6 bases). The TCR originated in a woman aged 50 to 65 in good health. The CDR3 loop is CASTHGILGGRDYGYTF. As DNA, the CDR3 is TGTGCCAGCACCCATGGAATTCTTGGGGGGCGGGACTATGGCTACACCTTC.